This entry lists 21 T cell receptor beta chains sequenced from one sample in a study of CD8+CD57+ T cells in acquired aplastic anemia. The template for TCR beta VDJ and CDR3 sequence profiling was genomic DNA. TCRdb ran MiXCR on the reads and lists one entry per CDR3 protein. The table records hundreds of thousands of distinct CDR3 sequences, 56% of them present only once. The sequenced sample consisted of sorted CD4+, CD8+, or CD8+CD57+ T cells (not recorded which) from PBMCs. The receptors come from a human donor with severe aplastic anemia or a healthy control (not recorded which).

V and J are TRBV29-1 and TRBJ1-5; maybe TRBD1 (5 bases). Trimming took 6 bases from V and 1 from J, leaving 19 bases between them. The CDR3 has 16 residues. Germline loops: CDR1 SQVTM, CDR2 ANQGSEA. The CDR3 coding sequence is TGCAGCGTCAAAAGGCAGGGTTGGGTAAGCAATCAGCCCCAGCATTTT. It specifies CSVKRQGWVSNQPQHF.

The chain is built from TRBV29-1 and TRBJ2-1; 15 bases are shared with TRBD2. The CDR3 covers 15 residues. CDR1 is SQVTM and CDR2 is ANQGSEA in the germline V gene. Losses at the gene ends were 4 bases for V and 4 bases for J; bases not matched to a gene: 2. CDR3 protein: CSVGGLAGGYNEQFF. CDR3 nucleotides: TGCAGCGTTGGAGGACTAGCGGGGGGGTACAATGAGCAGTTCTTC.

This chain links TRBV14 with TRBJ1-2, with D possibly being TRBD1 (6 bases). The CDR3 contains 14 residues. Germline V gene lookup returns CDR1 SGHDN and CDR2 FVKESK. V was cut by 1 base and J by 4 bases, with 10 bases left in between. The CDR3 nucleotides read TGTGCCAGCAGCCAAGTCCGGGACACCTATGGCTACACCTTC. Its translation is CASSQVRDTYGYTF.

This clonotype was found many times. The chain is built from TRBV10-3 and TRBJ2-7, with D tentatively TRBD1 (6 bases). The CDR3 runs 14 residues. Trimming cost V 2 bases and J 2 bases, with 10 bases left between them. Germline CDR1 and CDR2: ENHRY and SYGVKD. The DNA for the CDR3 is TGTGCCATCAGTGAGAGGTCAGGGGCCTACGAGCAGTACTTC. It specifies CAISERSGAYEQYF.

This clonotype was recorded many times. The chain links TRBV5-1 to TRBJ2-5; 7 nucleotides agree with TRBD1. Germline V gene lookup returns CDR1 SGHRS and CDR2 YFSETQ. Trimming at V came to 6 bases and at J to 3 bases, leaving 8 bases not matched to a gene. The CDR3 is 14 residues long. The chain's CDR3 is CASMIGTEKETQYF. CDR3 DNA: TGCGCCAGCATGATTGGGACAGAAAAAGAGACCCAGTACTTC.

The chain couples TRBV29-1 to TRBJ2-7, with 13 bases lining up with TRBD2. This CDR3 is built from 14 residues. The germline CDR1 and CDR2 sequences are SQVTM and ANQGSEA. V dropped 6 bases and J dropped 4; count of bases not matched to a gene: 6. CDR3 DNA sequence: TGCAGCGTCGGACTAGCGGGAGATCCTTACGAGCAGTACTTC. As protein: CSVGLAGDPYEQYF.

The sample holds a few counts of this clonotype. The CDR3 DNA follows: TGTGCCAGCAGCTTAGAAGGCTCGTTCACAGGGCATGCTTTCTTT. It encodes CASSLEGSFTGHAFF. This sequence joins TRBV7-2 and TRBJ1-1; perhaps TRBD1 as D (6 bases). The CDR3 runs 15 residues. Trimming stripped 1 base from V and 11 bases from J, with 20 bases between. Germline V CDR1 and CDR2: SGHTA, FQGNSA.

This clonotype was observed a handful of times. Possible read error: a much larger clone is one base away. This sequence joins TRBV2 and TRBJ2-2; 9 bases fit TRBD1. After removal of 5 bases from V and 4 bases from J, the junction contained 5 bases not matched to a gene. The CDR3 runs 15 residues. Germline CDR1 reads SNHLY; CDR2 reads FYNNEI. The CDR3 here is CASSTGTGTTGELFF. In DNA, the CDR3 is TGTGCCAGCAGTACCGGGACAGGGACCACCGGGGAGCTGTTTTTT. Variable domain in full (rest from reference TRBV2 and TRBJ2-2): EPEVTQTPSHQVTQMGQEVILRCVPISNHLYFYWYRQILGQKVEFLVSFYNNEISEKSEIFDDQFSVERPDGSNFTLKIRSTKLEDSAMYFCASSTGTGTTGELFFGEGSRLTVL.

The chain carries TRBV20-1 and TRBJ2-3, with a tentative D call TRBD2 (6 bases). Germline loops: CDR1 DFQATT, CDR2 SNEGSKA (reference sequence). The CDR3 sequence is 13 residues long. V was trimmed by 6 bases and J by 0 bases, leaving 10 bases between them. CDR3 sequence: CSALASSTDTQYF. For the CDR3, the DNA is TGCAGTGCGCTAGCGTCTAGCACAGATACGCAGTATTTT.

At least ten counts were recorded for this clonotype. The J gene is TRBJ2-2, the V gene TRBV20-1; D is unclear. Trimming removed 2 bases from V and 0 bases from J, with 4 bases in between. CDR3 length: 13 residues. In germline, CDR1 is DFQATT, CDR2 SNEGSKA (reference sequence). The CDR3 bases are TGCAGTGCTAGAACGTCGAACACCGGGGAGCTGTTTTTT. This sequence encodes CSARTSNTGELFF.

The table lists this clonotype with a few counts. A much larger clone differs from this one at a single base, so this may be a read error. V gene TRBV6-1 combines with J gene TRBJ2-1; unclear D gene. CDR3 length equals 13 residues. The V end lost 6 bases, the J end lost 6 bases, and 12 bases lay between the germline ends. From germline, CDR1 is MNHNS and CDR2 SASEGT. CDR3 nucleotides: TGTGCCAGCAGGATCGCTACCCGCAATGAGCAGTTCTTC. Its translation: CASRIATRNEQFF.

The chain recombines TRBV7-9 with TRBJ1-2; tentatively, D is TRBD1 (5 bases). Trimming cost V 3 bases and J 4 bases, with 18 bases left between them. CDR1 is SEHNR and CDR2 is FQNEAQ in the germline V gene (reference sequence). The CDR3 length is 16 residues. CDR3: CASSLGMTEHSYGYTF. CDR3 bases: TGTGCCAGCAGCTTGGGGATGACAGAGCATAGCTATGGCTACACCTTC.

This clonotype was seen ten or more times. The rearrangement links TRBV12-3 or TRBV12-4 to TRBJ1-6; D unclear. The CDR3 contains 14 residues. V was shortened by 3 bases and J by 5 bases, with 8 bases between the two germline ends. CDR3 protein: CASSLNVNNSPLHF. The DNA of the CDR3 is TGTGCCAGCAGTTTGAACGTGAATAATTCACCCCTCCACTTT.

This clonotype was observed once. The V call is TRBV20-1, the J call TRBJ2-1; weak D call: TRBD1 (6 bases). The germline CDR1 and CDR2 sequences are DFQATT and SNEGSKA (reference sequence). V was shortened by 3 bases and J by 5 bases, with 11 bases between the two germline ends. The CDR3 runs to 13 residues. CDR3 nucleotides: TGCAGTGCTAGGAACAGGGAACACAATGAGCAGTTCTTC. Translating gives CSARNREHNEQFF.

The rearrangement uses TRBV7-2 and TRBJ1-6; perhaps TRBD1 as D (5 bases). With 2 bases removed from V and 8 bases from J, the gap between germline ends came to 13 bases. The CDR3 is made up of 15 amino acids. Germline loops: CDR1 SGHTA, CDR2 FQGNSA. The CDR3 loop is CASSLRSGRDSPLHF. The CDR3 DNA sequence: TGTGCCAGCAGCTTAAGGTCAGGGCGAGATTCACCCCTCCACTTT.

This clonotype has at least ten counts. The rearrangement links TRBV30 to TRBJ2-7; D gene unclear. This CDR3 comprises 11 residues. Trimming cost V 7 bases and J 3 bases, with 10 bases left between them. CDR1 and CDR2 (germline): GTSNPN, SVGIG (reference sequence). The CDR3 region is CAFAAGYEQYF. As DNA, the CDR3 is TGTGCCTTCGCGGCCGGCTACGAGCAGTACTTC.

The chain carries TRBV24-1 and TRBJ2-7; D is unresolved. The CDR3 is 16 residues long. V was clipped by 7 bases and J by 1 base, with 19 bases between them. The V gene's germline CDR1 is KGHDR and CDR2 SFDVKD. CDR3 coding DNA: TGTGCCACCAGCCCCTTAATCCCCGGGCCTTCCTACGAGCAGTACTTC. This gives the protein CATSPLIPGPSYEQYF.

The chain uses TRBV2 and TRBJ2-7, with D perhaps TRBD1 (6 bases). The V gene's germline CDR1 is SNHLY and CDR2 FYNNEI. The germline V and J ends were trimmed by 6 bases and 1 base, with 10 bases remaining between them. This CDR3 has 13 residues. The chain's CDR3 is CASRTTGSYEQYF. The CDR3 region has the DNA TGTGCCAGCAGAACGACAGGTTCCTACGAGCAGTACTTC.

The rearrangement joins TRBV10-2 to TRBJ2-5; perhaps TRBD2 as D (6 bases). Germline V gives CDR1 WSHSY, CDR2 SAAADI. The CDR3 sequence is 13 residues long. Trimming removed 8 bases at V and 5 bases at J, with 15 bases between. CDR3 nucleotides: TGCGCCAGCGGACTACTAGGCCCTGAGACCCAGTACTTC. Its translation: CASGLLGPETQYF.

The chain is built from TRBV20-1 and TRBJ2-1, with TRBD2 as a possible D gene (6 bases). Germline loops: CDR1 DFQATT, CDR2 SNEGSKA (reference sequence). V shed 1 base and J shed 5 bases, with 9 bases lying between them. CDR3 length: 13 amino acids. The CDR3 DNA reads as TGCAGTGCTAGAGCGCGGGGTCACAATGAGCAGTTCTTC. It specifies CSARARGHNEQFF.

The chain carries TRBV15 and TRBJ1-2; D gene ambiguous. The CDR3 has 14 amino acids. The V and J ends lost 2 bases and 2 bases respectively, with 9 bases between them. From germline, CDR1 is LNHNV and CDR2 YYDKDF (reference sequence). The CDR3, as DNA: TGTGCCACCAGCAGAAATGGGGTAAACTATGGCTACACCTTC. Translated, it gives CATSRNGVNYGYTF.